This T cell receptor beta chain was captured by sequencing in a study of blood T cell repertoires in COVID-19. Whole-study context: The samples span acute and convalescent COVID-19 from the United States, Italy and Spain. Nucleic acid was either cDNA or gDNA, and it came from T cells, B-cell-depleted T cells, or PBMCs.

Germline CDR1 and CDR2: SGHRS and YFSETQ. The V end was cut by 0 bases, the J end by 1 base, with 8 bases between. This CDR3 comprises 15 residues. Original data processing: How many nucleated cells were present was estimated from reference gene primer amplification. The table came from immunoSEQ multiplex PCR; TCRdb's copy has only in-frame clones and leaves some out. The V and J calls and clone size were taken over from that table, and D and trimming were inferred from the DNA. The table has under 200,000 clones, more than 85% seen once. This chain links TRBV5-1 with TRBJ1-3; D remains unclear. The receptor comes from a man between 50 and 59 years old with acute or convalescent COVID-19. Sequenced input: peripheral blood. CDR3 in amino acids: CASSLAQASGNTIYF. In DNA form, the CDR3 reads TGCGCCAGCAGCTTGGCCCAGGCGTCTGGAAACACCATATATTTT.